The clone carrying this T cell receptor beta chain showed up just a few times. Treatment described: some 20 received Ad26.COV2.S at low or high dose, single or two shots; roughly five received placebo; per-sample allocation not given. Samples were taken on day 63 after the first vaccine or placebo injection. A Boston adult aged 18-55 years was the donor. The vaccine delivered Wuhan-strain SARS-CoV-2 spike through an Ad26 vector. This sample is part of a study of Ad26.COV2.S vaccination and SARS-CoV-2 variants. As for the study in general: Administration of Ad26.COV2.S was intramuscular, either once or twice 56 days apart.

Profiling relied on immunoSEQ multiplex PCR, and the TCRdb table lists in-frame clones only, not all of them. The table has 440,000 or so clones, 80% to 95% seen once; the top ten hold approximately 1.7%. This specimen was peripheral blood, taken in a trial of Ad26.COV2.S vaccine versus placebo. The sequence was obtained from a person aged 18 to 59 who received the Ad26.COV2.S COVID-19 vaccine or a placebo.

CDR3 sequence reads: CATSLGTGELFF. The CDR3 DNA reads TGTGCCACTTCTTTAGGCACCGGGGAGCTGTTTTTT. The chain carries TRBV24-1 and TRBJ2-2; no reliable D call. CDR1 is KGHDR, CDR2 SFDVKD, per germline. This CDR3 is built from 12 residues. V lost 10 bases and J 4 bases, leaving 9 bases between the germline ends.